This TCR beta chain was documented in a study of technical replicates of blood from a handful of donors. Generated by immunoSEQ multiplex PCR, the TCRdb table keeps only in-frame clones and is missing some. The data show some 80,000 clones, roughly nine tenths seen once. V lost 5 bases to trimming and J lost 6 bases; unmatched junction nucleotides: 13. Looked up from germline, CDR1 is MGHRA and CDR2 is YSYEKL. The CDR3 covers 16 residues. The chain is built from TRBV4-1 and TRBJ1-2; TRBD1 matches 9 bases. This receptor was taken from a human donor in good health. Source material: T cells isolated from PBMCs. In DNA form, the CDR3 reads TGCGCCAGCAGCGGCGCCGGACAGGGGAAAATTGATGGCTACACCTTC. Residues: CASSGAGQGKIDGYTF.